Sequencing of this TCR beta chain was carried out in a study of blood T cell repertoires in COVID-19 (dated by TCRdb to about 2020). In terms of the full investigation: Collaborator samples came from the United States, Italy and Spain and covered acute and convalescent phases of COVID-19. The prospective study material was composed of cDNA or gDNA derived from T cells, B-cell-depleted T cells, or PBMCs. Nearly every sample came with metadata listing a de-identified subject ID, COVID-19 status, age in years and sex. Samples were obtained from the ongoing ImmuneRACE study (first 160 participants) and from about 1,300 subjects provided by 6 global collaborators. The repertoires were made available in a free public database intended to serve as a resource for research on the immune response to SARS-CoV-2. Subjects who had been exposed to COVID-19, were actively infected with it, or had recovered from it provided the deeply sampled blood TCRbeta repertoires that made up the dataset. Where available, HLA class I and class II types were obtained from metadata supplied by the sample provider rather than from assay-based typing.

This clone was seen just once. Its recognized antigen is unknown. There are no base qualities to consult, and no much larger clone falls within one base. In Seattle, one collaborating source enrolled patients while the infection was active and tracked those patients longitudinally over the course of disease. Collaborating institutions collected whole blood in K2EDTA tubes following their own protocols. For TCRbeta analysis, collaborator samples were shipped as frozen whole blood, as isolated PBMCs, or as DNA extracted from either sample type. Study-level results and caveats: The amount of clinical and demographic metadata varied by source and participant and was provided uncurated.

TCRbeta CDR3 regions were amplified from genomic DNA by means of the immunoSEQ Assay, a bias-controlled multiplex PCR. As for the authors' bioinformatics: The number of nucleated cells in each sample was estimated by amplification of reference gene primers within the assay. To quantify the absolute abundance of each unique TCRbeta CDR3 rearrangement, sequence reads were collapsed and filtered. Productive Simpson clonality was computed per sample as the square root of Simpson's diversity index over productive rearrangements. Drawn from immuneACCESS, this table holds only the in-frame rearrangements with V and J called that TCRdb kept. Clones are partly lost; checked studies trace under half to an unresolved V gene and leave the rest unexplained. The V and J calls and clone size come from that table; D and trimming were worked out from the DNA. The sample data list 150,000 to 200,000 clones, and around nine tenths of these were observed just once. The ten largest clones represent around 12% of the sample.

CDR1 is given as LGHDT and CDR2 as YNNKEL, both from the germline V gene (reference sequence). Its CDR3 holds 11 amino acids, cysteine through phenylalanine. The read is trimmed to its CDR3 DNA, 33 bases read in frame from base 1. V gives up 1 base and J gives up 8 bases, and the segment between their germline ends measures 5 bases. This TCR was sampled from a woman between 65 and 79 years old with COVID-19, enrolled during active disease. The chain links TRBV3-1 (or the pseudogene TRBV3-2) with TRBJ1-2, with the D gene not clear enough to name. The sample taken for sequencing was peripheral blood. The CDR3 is CASSQGEGYTF. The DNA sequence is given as TGTGCCAGCAGCCAAGGCGAGGGCTACACCTTC.